This entry lists 20 T cell receptor beta chains sequenced from one sample in a study of shared clonotypes between healthy human individuals (dated by TCRdb to about 2020). Library prep was done by the immunoSEQ multiplex PCR assay. Here the immuneACCESS table is served through TCRdb, limited to in-frame sequences with V and J called. Missing clones are a known gap in these copies; in checked studies unresolved V genes cover under half, and the rest lacks a known reason. Present in this sample are roughly 660,000 clones, 90% of which were seen just once. The top ten clonotypes cover 34% of the sample. Source material: memory CD8+ T cells from PBMCs. The cell subset or site label of this sample denotes: CD45RO+ cells pooled with CCR7-negative TemRA cells. The receptors shown here come from a man younger than 35 in good health. Some clones in this sample may be carry-over from other donors' samples.

This clone was picked up one time. The chain employs TRBV28 and TRBJ1-5; D not resolved. The CDR3 sequence is 14 residues long. Germline-derived CDR1 and CDR2 are MDHEN and SYDVKM. The DNA of the CDR3 is TGTGTCATAGCCTCGGGGTTTGGCAATCAGCCCCAGCATTTT. Protein: CVIASGFGNQPQHF.

The chain employs TRBV28 and TRBJ1-1; 7 bases fit TRBD1. With V trimmed by 5 bases and J by 4 bases, 10 bases remained unmatched. Germline CDR1 is MDHEN and CDR2 is SYDVKM. CDR3 length equals 15 residues. Here the CDR3 DNA reads TGTGCCAGCAGTAGAGCTGACAGGGAGGTCACTGAAGCTTTCTTT. Translation: CASSRADREVTEAFF.

The chain employs TRBV19 and TRBJ2-5, with D perhaps being TRBD1 or TRBD2 (5 bases each). V was pared by 1 base and J by 5 bases, with 8 bases between. This CDR3 is 13 amino acids long. Germline CDR1 is LNHDA and CDR2 is SQIVND (reference sequence). The DNA of the CDR3 is TGTGCCAGTAGTATAGTGAGGGGCGAGACCCAGTACTTC. Encoded protein: CASSIVRGETQYF.

CDR3 region: CASTDREQGEQYF. CDR3 DNA sequence: TGTGCCAGTACGGACAGGGAGCAGGGGGAGCAGTACTTC. The chain links TRBV19 to TRBJ2-7, with 8 nucleotides matching TRBD1. The CDR3 covers 13 residues. Germline assignment: CDR1 LNHDA and CDR2 SQIVND (reference sequence). Trimming removed 7 bases from V and 7 bases from J; junction bases left unmatched: 9.

This chain uses TRBV7-9 with TRBJ2-2; TRBD2 matches at 10 bases. This CDR3 has 17 amino acids. V lost 2 bases to trimming and J lost 6 bases; unmatched junction nucleotides: 9. In germline, CDR1 is SEHNR, CDR2 FQNEAQ (reference sequence). This CDR3 reads CASSLPAASGSAGELFF. The CDR3 bases are TGTGCCAGCAGCTTACCGGCCGCTAGCGGGAGCGCCGGGGAGCTGTTTTTT.

A word on this clone: Additional DNA sequences in this sample encode the identical CDR3. For the CDR3, the DNA is TGTGCCAGCAGTTACAGTTCAACCTACGAGCAGTACTTC. Translation: CASSYSSTYEQYF. The chain uses TRBV6-5 and TRBJ2-7; D not certain. The V and J ends lost 2 bases and 2 bases respectively, with 7 bases between them. Germline V gives CDR1 MNHEY, CDR2 SVGAGI. The CDR3 consists of 13 residues.

The V call is TRBV2, the J call TRBJ1-5, with 8 bases that match TRBD1. CDR1 is SNHLY, CDR2 FYNNEI, per germline. The CDR3 contains 14 residues. V lost 10 bases, J lost 3 bases, and 8 bases stayed unmatched. CDR3 in amino acids: CATNSGGINQPQHF. The CDR3 DNA reads as TGTGCCACCAATTCAGGGGGCATCAATCAGCCCCAGCATTTT.

V and J are TRBV19 and TRBJ2-1; tentative D call: TRBD2 (7 bases). This CDR3 comprises 14 residues. Trimming removed 7 bases from V and 7 bases from J, with 17 bases in between. Germline CDR1 is LNHDA and CDR2 is SQIVND (reference sequence). The CDR3 here is CASTLFGGLNEQFF. CDR3 in DNA: TGTGCCAGTACCCTTTTCGGGGGGCTGAATGAGCAGTTCTTC.

The chain carries TRBV19 and TRBJ2-1, with TRBD2 matching over 7 bases. This CDR3 has 15 amino acids. The trim removed 0 bases at V and 7 bases at J, leaving 6 bases unmatched. Germline V lookup: CDR1 LNHDA, CDR2 SQIVND (reference sequence). The CDR3: CASSIDWEGRNEQFF. The CDR3 DNA reads TGTGCCAGTAGTATAGATTGGGAGGGTAGGAATGAGCAGTTCTTC.

The chain has TRBV29-1 and TRBJ2-7; 8 nucleotides line up with TRBD1. CDR1 SQVTM and CDR2 ANQGSEA come from the germline V gene. V was clipped by 7 bases and J by 7 bases; unmatched bases: 12. This CDR3 spans 13 amino acids. CDR3 amino acids: CSGSGGQRAEQYF. The CDR3 region has the DNA TGCAGCGGATCAGGGGGCCAGCGTGCGGAGCAGTACTTC.

The chain uses TRBV7-3 and TRBJ2-5, with TRBD1 identical over 10 bases. Unmatched junction bases numbered 13, after V lost 5 bases and J lost 1 base. CDR1 is SGHTA, CDR2 FQGTGA, per germline. This CDR3 is 18 amino acids long. CDR3 protein: CASSPGGLGDRGQETQYF. CDR3 coding DNA: TGTGCCAGCAGCCCGGGCGGCTTAGGGGACAGGGGCCAAGAGACCCAGTACTTC.

The chain carries TRBV9 and TRBJ1-5; D unresolved. The CDR3 is made up of 13 amino acids. V was trimmed by 3 bases and J by 0 bases, leaving 4 bases between them. The germline CDR1 and CDR2 sequences are SGDLS and YYNGEE. CDR3 residues: CASSANSNQPQHF. DNA of the CDR3: TGTGCCAGCAGCGCCAATAGCAATCAGCCCCAGCATTTT.

This clone appeared once. The chain is built from TRBV4-3 and TRBJ2-2; D gene uncertain. Germline V gene data show CDR1 as LGHNA and CDR2 as YSLEER. V lost 2 bases, J lost 0 bases, and 10 bases lay in between. The CDR3 has 16 amino acids. For the CDR3, the DNA is TGCGCCAGCAGCCAATACAGTCTACCGAACACCGGGGAGCTGTTTTTT. Protein product: CASSQYSLPNTGELFF.

This rearrangement joins TRBV10-3 to TRBJ2-2; the match to TRBD2 covers 14 bases. From germline, CDR1 is ENHRY and CDR2 SYGVKD. The junction had 14 bases not matched to a gene; V was cut back by 3 bases and J by 2 bases. There are 21 residues in the CDR3. The CDR3 nucleotides read TGTGCCATCAGTGACCTGACAGCCGGGACTAGCGGGGGAGACAACACCGGGGAGCTGTTTTTT. Translated, it gives CAISDLTAGTSGGDNTGELFF.

This chain uses TRBV19 with TRBJ2-3; 10 bases line up with TRBD2. Looked up from germline, CDR1 is LNHDA and CDR2 is SQIVND (reference sequence). The CDR3 totals 17 residues. V was clipped by 3 bases and J by 2 bases; unmatched bases: 8. The CDR3 DNA sequence: TGTGCCAGTAGTATTTCGCTAGCGGGAGTAGCCACAGATACGCAGTATTTT. Protein sequence: CASSISLAGVATDTQYF.

The CDR3 here is CASSYGGYYEQYF. In DNA form, the CDR3 reads TGTGCCAGTAGTTACGGCGGCTACTACGAGCAGTACTTC. The chain combines TRBV19 with TRBJ2-7; D is uncertain. Trimming pared 5 bases from V and 3 bases from J, leaving 11 bases between. The CDR3 length is 13 residues. Looked up from germline, CDR1 is LNHDA and CDR2 is SQIVND (reference sequence).

The chain has TRBV5-8 and TRBJ2-7; 7 nucleotides align to TRBD2. CDR1 is SGHTS, CDR2 YDEGEE, per germline. With 0 bases clipped from V and 2 bases from J, the junction kept 5 bases outside the gene matches. This CDR3 comprises 15 residues. This CDR3 is CASSLGLAEPYEQYF. As DNA, the CDR3 is TGTGCCAGCAGCTTGGGGCTAGCGGAGCCCTACGAGCAGTACTTC.

This rearrangement joins TRBV4-3 to TRBJ1-1, with D uncertain. Germline V gives CDR1 LGHNA, CDR2 YSLEER. Trimming took off 2 bases at V and 1 base at J, with 8 bases between the two ends. This CDR3 is built from 14 residues. CDR3: CASSQSRANTEAFF. Written as DNA, the CDR3 is TGCGCCAGCAGCCAAAGTAGGGCGAACACTGAAGCTTTCTTT.

The rearrangement uses TRBV7-8 and TRBJ2-7; the D is unclear. Germline CDR1 and CDR2: SGHVS and FQNEAQ. V dropped 5 bases and J dropped 4 bases, with 18 bases sitting between them. The CDR3 spans 15 residues. The CDR3 protein is CASSPRVSRPYEQYF. As DNA, the CDR3 is TGTGCCAGCAGCCCCCGAGTTTCCCGGCCGTACGAGCAGTACTTC.

The chain is built from TRBV15 and TRBJ1-1; D unclear. Germline-derived CDR1 and CDR2 are LNHNV and YYDKDF (reference sequence). Trimming shortened V by 6 bases and J by 0 bases, and 14 bases separated the two germline ends. CDR3 length: 15 residues. The CDR3 DNA sequence: TGTGCCACCAGAGACTCCAGAGTCATGAACACTGAAGCTTTCTTT. Protein sequence: CATRDSRVMNTEAFF.